The 21 T cell receptor beta chains in this list originate from one sample, sequenced in a study of cytomegalovirus exposure and HLA in healthy donors. PCR used 60 Vbeta primers and 13 Jbeta primers. The protocol was immunoSEQ multiplex PCR, while the TCRdb copy is restricted to in-frame clones and leaves out a portion. The data hold tens of thousands of clones, with just under 80% observed a single time. Source material: PBMCs. These receptors all stem from a woman aged 40 to 50 in good health and CMV-seronegative.

The chain joins TRBV7-8 to TRBJ2-5; 7 bases are shared with TRBD1. The CDR3 totals 14 residues. V trimming: 5 bases; J trimming: 7 bases; junction bases outside the gene matches: 10. CDR1 and CDR2 from the germline V gene are SGHVS and FQNEAQ. The CDR3 loop is CASSPATGAGTQYF. The CDR3 DNA reads TGTGCCAGCAGCCCAGCAACAGGGGCCGGGACCCAGTACTTC. The variable domain in full, with the rest retrieved from reference TRBV7-8 and TRBJ2-5, is GAGVSQSPRYKVAKRGQDVALRCDPISGHVSLFWYQQALGQGPEFLTYFQNEAQLDKSGLPSDRFFAERPEGSVSTLKIQRTQQEDSAVYLCASSPATGAGTQYFGPGTRLLVL.

The V and J genes are TRBV6-6 and TRBJ1-3; no clear D. Germline values: CDR1 MNHNY, CDR2 SVGAGI (reference sequence). The CDR3 extends over 15 amino acids. V was pared by 2 bases and J by 1 base, with 9 bases between. In DNA, the CDR3 is TGTGCCAGCAGTTACAAGACTATATCTGGAAACACCATATATTTT. Its translation: CASSYKTISGNTIYF.

J is TRBJ2-1 and V is TRBV6-5; 7 nucleotides match TRBD1. CDR1 is MNHEY, CDR2 SVGAGI, per germline. The CDR3 has 14 residues. Trimming at V came to 6 bases and at J to 6 bases, leaving 8 bases not matched to a gene. DNA for the CDR3: TGTGCCAGCAGCTCGTCCCAGGGGGTCAATGAGCAGTTCTTC. Protein sequence: CASSSSQGVNEQFF.

This clone was picked up one time. The chain joins TRBV7-2 to TRBJ1-1; 9 bases line up with TRBD1. Germline lookup yields CDR1 SGHTA and CDR2 FQGNSA. The CDR3 spans 14 residues. V was pared by 5 bases and J by 10 bases, with 11 bases of the junction left unmatched. This CDR3 is CASSPRGTGTVAFF. The CDR3 DNA follows: TGTGCCAGCAGCCCACGTGGGACAGGGACGGTAGCTTTCTTT.

This sequence joins TRBV10-3 and TRBJ2-7; tentatively, D is TRBD1 (5 bases). Germline V gene lookup returns CDR1 ENHRY and CDR2 SYGVKD. This CDR3 has 15 amino acids. Between the trimmed V and J ends, which lost 6 bases and 11 bases, there was a span of 26 bases. This CDR3 reads CAIRTKQGPRWVEYF. CDR3 DNA sequence: TGTGCCATCAGGACGAAGCAGGGCCCTAGGTGGGTCGAGTACTTC.

The chain links TRBV5-1 to TRBJ2-7, with a tentative D call TRBD1 (7 bases). Trimming shortened V by 0 bases and J by 7 bases, and 11 bases separated the two germline ends. The CDR3 runs 13 residues. Germline lookup yields CDR1 SGHRS and CDR2 YFSETQ. CDR3 amino acids: CASSLVEGAEQYF. The DNA for the CDR3 is TGCGCCAGCAGCTTGGTGGAGGGGGCGGAGCAGTACTTC.

Only a few counts were recorded for this clone. The chain uses TRBV29-1 and TRBJ1-1; D unclear. The CDR3 extends over 10 amino acids. Germline V gives CDR1 SQVTM, CDR2 ANQGSEA. The V and J ends lost 3 bases and 5 bases respectively, with 4 bases between them. For the CDR3, the DNA is TGCAGCGTTGACATGACTGAAGCTTTCTTT. Translating it yields CSVDMTEAFF.

The genes are TRBV27 and TRBJ2-6; D is ambiguous. Trimming took off 5 bases at V and 1 base at J, with 18 bases between the two ends. This CDR3 is 18 amino acids long. CDR1 and CDR2 from the germline V gene are MNHEY and SMNVEV (reference sequence). Written as DNA, the CDR3 is TGTGCCAGCAGTCGTCCCCCCTCTCTCTTGTCTGGGGCCAACGTCCTGACTTTC. It encodes CASSRPPSLLSGANVLTF.

The genes are TRBV5-4 and TRBJ2-1; D is uncertain. Germline CDR1 is SGHNT and CDR2 is YYREEE (reference sequence). The V gene lost 0 bases and the J gene lost 8 bases, with 15 bases spanning the gap. The CDR3 runs 15 residues. This chain's CDR3 is CASSLVLTRSDEQFF. The CDR3 DNA is TGTGCCAGCAGCTTGGTACTTACAAGAAGCGATGAGCAGTTCTTC.

V and J are TRBV2 and TRBJ2-3; the match to TRBD2 covers 7 bases. This CDR3 region has 17 residues. Trimming cost V 6 bases and J 3 bases; bases outside gene matches: 15. Germline V CDR1 and CDR2: SNHLY, FYNNEI. The CDR3 is CASSERAGEVRTDTQYF. CDR3 coding DNA: TGTGCCAGCAGCGAGAGGGCGGGAGAGGTACGGACAGATACGCAGTATTTT.

The V call is TRBV12-5, the J call TRBJ1-2; D is perhaps TRBD1 (6 bases). V shed 1 base and J shed 7 bases, with 16 bases lying between them. Germline-derived CDR1 and CDR2 are LGHNT and FRNRAP. CDR3 length: 15 residues. In DNA form, the CDR3 reads TGTGCTAGTGGTTTGGCCCAGGGGACCCATAGTGGCTACACCTTC. It yields the protein CASGLAQGTHSGYTF.

This chain joins TRBV27 and TRBJ2-2; D is possibly TRBD2 (6 bases). Germline V CDR1 and CDR2: MNHEY, SMNVEV (reference sequence). The V end was cut by 2 bases, the J end by 5 bases, with 15 bases between. The CDR3 length is 16 residues. CDR3 in amino acids: CASSLVTGGRTGELFF. For the CDR3, the DNA is TGTGCCAGCAGTTTAGTAACAGGAGGGAGGACCGGGGAGCTGTTTTTT.

This clone was detected a few times. The chain carries TRBV27 and TRBJ1-2, with 7 bases aligning to TRBD1. V was pared by 5 bases and J by 6 bases, with 6 bases of the junction left unmatched. Germline loops: CDR1 MNHEY, CDR2 SMNVEV (reference sequence). The CDR3 sequence is 13 residues long. CDR3 region: CASSKGALDGYTF. The CDR3 DNA sequence: TGTGCCAGCAGTAAGGGGGCCTTGGATGGCTACACCTTC.

Here the CDR3 reads CASSPLRAGRAETQYF. The CDR3 bases are TGTGCCAGCAGCCCACTTCGTGCGGGACGAGCAGAGACCCAGTACTTC. This sequence joins TRBV5-4 and TRBJ2-5; D might be TRBD2 (6 bases). There are 16 residues in the CDR3. Per the germline V gene, CDR1 is SGHNT and CDR2 is YYREEE (reference sequence). V was shortened by 4 bases and J by 4 bases, with 20 bases between the two germline ends.

This chain uses TRBV28 with TRBJ2-1, with 7 bases lining up with TRBD2. Unmatched junction bases numbered 12, after V lost 6 bases and J lost 7 bases. This CDR3 contains 15 residues. The V gene's germline CDR1 is MDHEN and CDR2 SYDVKM. The CDR3 nucleotides are TGTGCCAGCAGATCGTCTAGCCTCGGGGGGAATGAGCAGTTCTTC. Translating gives CASRSSSLGGNEQFF. The full variable domain, in which reference TRBV28 and TRBJ2-1 provide the parts outside the CDR3, is DVKVTQSSRYLVKRTGEKVFLECVQDMDHENMFWYRQDPGLGLRLIYFSYDVKMKEKGDIPEGYSVSREKKERFSLILESASTNQTSMYLCASRSSSLGGNEQFFGPGTRLTVL.

The V gene is TRBV7-9, the J gene TRBJ2-1; 7 bases agree with TRBD1. The CDR3 is 14 residues long. V was pared by 3 bases and J by 4 bases, with 3 bases of the junction left unmatched. The V gene's germline CDR1 is SEHNR and CDR2 FQNEAQ (reference sequence). The CDR3 here is CASSLDRRYNEQFF. In DNA form, the CDR3 reads TGTGCCAGCAGCTTGGACAGGAGATACAATGAGCAGTTCTTC.

The chain links TRBV19 to TRBJ2-5; TRBD2 is a possible D gene (6 bases). The V end lost 4 bases, the J end lost 9 bases, and 18 bases lay between the germline ends. Looked up from germline, CDR1 is LNHDA and CDR2 is SQIVND (reference sequence). The CDR3 spans 14 residues. As DNA, the CDR3 is TGTGCCAGTAGTAGGGAAACGGCGCGGGATGCCCAGTACTTC. Translated: CASSRETARDAQYF.

This clone was recorded a few times. This chain uses TRBV6-6 with TRBJ2-2; 7 bases are a match to TRBD1. Per germline, CDR1 MNHNY and CDR2 SVGAGI (reference sequence). This CDR3 contains 14 residues. Trimming cost V 6 bases and J 2 bases; bases outside gene matches: 3. As DNA, the CDR3 is TGTGCCAGCAGAACAGGGGCTAACACCGGGGAGCTGTTTTTT. Translating it yields CASRTGANTGELFF.

The rearrangement uses TRBV7-2 and TRBJ2-5, with TRBD1 matching over 8 bases. Losses at the gene ends were 4 bases for V and 4 bases for J; bases not matched to a gene: 8. Per germline, CDR1 SGHTA and CDR2 FQGNSA. CDR3 length equals 15 residues. For the CDR3, the DNA is TGTGCCAGCAGCTACGGACAGGGTGGGCGAGAGACCCAGTACTTC. Protein: CASSYGQGGRETQYF.

The chain joins TRBV6-5 to TRBJ2-5; TRBD2 matches at 7 bases. The CDR3 loop spans 11 amino acids. V lost 6 bases to trimming and J lost 9 bases; unmatched junction nucleotides: 4. Germline assignment: CDR1 MNHEY and CDR2 SVGAGI. The CDR3 nucleotides read TGTGCCAGCAGAACTGGGGGGGCCCAGTACTTC. This sequence encodes CASRTGGAQYF.

The chain couples TRBV6-1 to TRBJ2-1; D uncertain. CDR1 is MNHNS, CDR2 SASEGT, per germline. The CDR3 runs 12 residues. With 3 bases removed from V and 16 bases from J, the gap between germline ends came to 16 bases. The CDR3 DNA reads TGTGCCAGCAGTGATCCAGTAGGAGTTAGTTTCTTC. It specifies CASSDPVGVSFF.